Listed below are T cell receptor beta chains from one sample, sequenced in a study of blood T cells in healthy people across ages. TCRdb analysed the 5' RACE reads with MiXCR anew, one entry per CDR3 protein. The sample yields 870,000 or so distinct CDR3 sequences, 25% to 30% seen once. Material: blood. These receptors all stem from a woman at least 80 years old in good health. Both conserved end residues are part of each CDR3. The order of the fields is clone size, J gene, D gene, V gene, CDR3 DNA, CDR3 protein. D genes are given only for firm matches. Size values are once, few and many counts, or a class for expanded clones, and some rows have none.

clone_size: few; j_call: TRBJ2-2; d_call: TRBD2; v_call: TRBV7-2; cdr3_nt: TGTGCCAGCAGCTTATCCGGGGGGGTGAACACCGGGGAGCTGTTTTTT; cdr3_aa: CASSLSGGVNTGELFF
clone_size: -; j_call: TRBJ1-5; d_call: -; v_call: TRBV7-2; cdr3_nt: TGTGCCAGCAGCAATACAGTTCAGCCCCAGCATTTT; cdr3_aa: CASSNTVQPQHF
clone_size: few; j_call: TRBJ2-3; d_call: -; v_call: TRBV14; cdr3_nt: TGTGCCAGCAGCCAAGATTACCTGGTAGGGCGCCTCACAGATACGCAGTATTTT; cdr3_aa: CASSQDYLVGRLTDTQYF
clone_size: many; j_call: TRBJ1-2; d_call: -; v_call: TRBV5-5; cdr3_nt: TGTGCCAGCAGCTTGGGGTCAGGAGCTAACTATGGCTACACCTTC; cdr3_aa: CASSLGSGANYGYTF
clone_size: -; j_call: TRBJ2-2; d_call: TRBD2; v_call: TRBV7-2; cdr3_nt: TGTGTCAGCAGCTACAAGACTAGCGGGGTTTCCGGGGAGCTGTTTTTT; cdr3_aa: CVSSYKTSGVSGELFF
clone_size: -; j_call: TRBJ1-2; d_call: -; v_call: TRBV6-5; cdr3_nt: TGTGCCAGCAGCCTCGGAGGCGGGGGACATGGCTACACCTTC; cdr3_aa: CASSLGGGGHGYTF
clone_size: many; j_call: TRBJ2-5; d_call: -; v_call: TRBV7-2; cdr3_nt: TGTGCCAGCAGCTTACCTACCCGGGTATCCGGGTACTTC; cdr3_aa: CASSLPTRVSGYF
clone_size: many; j_call: TRBJ2-3; d_call: -; v_call: TRBV5-1; cdr3_nt: TGCGCCAGCAGCTTGGTGGAGGGAGCAGATACGCAGTATTTT; cdr3_aa: CASSLVEGADTQYF
clone_size: few; j_call: TRBJ2-1; d_call: TRBD2; v_call: TRBV2; cdr3_nt: TGTGCCAGCAGGGGACTAGCGGGGGCCAGCTCCTACAATGAGCAGTTCTTC; cdr3_aa: CASRGLAGASSYNEQFF
clone_size: few; j_call: TRBJ2-5; d_call: -; v_call: TRBV5-5; cdr3_nt: TGTGCCAGCAGCTTGGCCGGAGGCAGCTTCAATGAGCAGTACTTC; cdr3_aa: CASSLAGGSFNEQYF
clone_size: many; j_call: TRBJ1-2; d_call: TRBD1; v_call: TRBV11-2; cdr3_nt: TGTGCCAGCAGCCTTCGGACAGGGATCTATGGCTACACCTTC; cdr3_aa: CASSLRTGIYGYTF
clone_size: many; j_call: TRBJ2-3; d_call: -; v_call: TRBV15; cdr3_nt: TGTGCCACCAGCAGAGATCGTGGGGAATGGAATACGCAGTATTTT; cdr3_aa: CATSRDRGEWNTQYF
clone_size: -; j_call: TRBJ2-2; d_call: TRBD1; v_call: TRBV12-3/TRBV12-4; cdr3_nt: TGTGCCAGCAGTCCACAGGGGGCGCGAACCGGGGAGCTGTTTTTT; cdr3_aa: CASSPQGARTGELFF
clone_size: many; j_call: TRBJ1-1; d_call: -; v_call: TRBV7-2; cdr3_nt: TGTGCCAGCAGCTTCGACAGCATCACTGAAGCTTTCTTT; cdr3_aa: CASSFDSITEAFF
clone_size: few; j_call: TRBJ2-3; d_call: -; v_call: TRBV5-5; cdr3_nt: TGTGCCAGCAGCTTGGGGCCACTGGGGGCAGATACGCGGTATTTT; cdr3_aa: CASSLGPLGADTRYF
clone_size: -; j_call: TRBJ2-5; d_call: TRBD1; v_call: TRBV7-9; cdr3_nt: TGTGCCAGCAGCGAACCGGGACAGGGTGAGACCCAGTACTTC; cdr3_aa: CASSEPGQGETQYF
clone_size: -; j_call: TRBJ1-5; d_call: -; v_call: TRBV6-2/TRBV6-3; cdr3_nt: TGTGCCAGCAGTTACGGGCAGGGGATTGGTCAGCCCCAGCATTTT; cdr3_aa: CASSYGQGIGQPQHF
clone_size: -; j_call: TRBJ2-3; d_call: -; v_call: TRBV7-9; cdr3_nt: TGTGCCAGCAGCTTTGGACCTGCCTCCACAGATACGCAGTATTTT; cdr3_aa: CASSFGPASTDTQYF
clone_size: few; j_call: TRBJ1-1; d_call: TRBD1; v_call: TRBV18; cdr3_nt: TGTGCCAGCTCAGATGACAGGGTAAGCGGCTCTGAAGCTTTCTTT; cdr3_aa: CASSDDRVSGSEAFF
clone_size: many; j_call: TRBJ2-5; d_call: -; v_call: TRBV7-2; cdr3_nt: TGTGCCAGCAGCTCTCAACCCGGGGGCGGAGAGACCCAGTACTTC; cdr3_aa: CASSSQPGGGETQYF
clone_size: -; j_call: TRBJ2-5; d_call: -; v_call: TRBV5-1; cdr3_nt: TGCGCCAGCAGCTTGGGGGGACAAAGAGGGACCCAGTACTTC; cdr3_aa: CASSLGGQRGTQYF
clone_size: -; j_call: TRBJ2-1; d_call: -; v_call: TRBV20-1; cdr3_nt: TGCAGTGCTAGCAGGGCGGGACTCCCGTACAATGAGCAGTTCTTC; cdr3_aa: CSASRAGLPYNEQFF
clone_size: many; j_call: TRBJ2-1; d_call: -; v_call: TRBV6-6; cdr3_nt: TGTGCCGGTAAAGGTCCAGGGGACAATGAGCAGTTCTTC; cdr3_aa: CAGKGPGDNEQFF